This TCR beta chain was retrieved from a study of T cell responses to AZD1222 COVID-19 vaccine. Overall study results and limits: Baseline seropositivity characterized only a handful of AZD1222 recipients. In all cases, repertoires were sampled only after the peak T cell response. Possibly, clonal diversity was underestimated; donors were largely white British and included more females. Increases in Spike-specific TCR breadth and depth were seen after two AZD1222 doses.

Sequenced by immunoSEQ multiplex PCR; TCRdb stores in-frame clones only, minus some. This sample carries 80,000 to 100,000 clones, 88% of them seen once, and the ten largest clones take 5.8%. The CDR3 loop spans 15 amino acids. V lost 4 bases and J lost 5; bases outside the gene matches: 5. The germline V gene has CDR1 LGHNT and CDR2 FRNRAP. As concerns this clone: The antigen remains undetermined.

This receptor was taken from an adult in good health. J is TRBJ2-5 and V is TRBV12-5, with 12 bases matching TRBD1. Sample: peripheral blood, taken on day 0 of AZD1222 vaccination. DNA for the CDR3: TGTGCTAGTGGTTGGGGGACAGGGGGCTATGAGACCCAGTACTTC. Translated, it gives CASGWGTGGYETQYF.